A selection of T cell receptor beta chains follows, all from one sample in a study of blood T cell repertoires in COVID-19. Repertoires were generated with immunoSEQ multiplex PCR, while TCRdb's copy carries only in-frame clones and drops some. The sample yields under 100,000 clones, around 88% seen once. Specimen: peripheral blood. The receptors shown here come from a man aged 25-45 years with acute or convalescent COVID-19. Both conserved end residues are trimmed from each CDR3. The order of the fields is clone size, D gene, CDR3 length, V gene, CDR3 protein. A D gene is named only where the DNA matches it firmly. The size entry is marked missing in some rows and otherwise reads once, few, many or a size class.

NA,NA,13,TRBV14,ASSPGGGANYGYT
NA,NA,12,TRBV15,ATSRAAGTYEQY
NA,NA,10,TRBV4-1,ASSLSGDTQY
NA,NA,12,TRBV4-3,ASSPWQDNSPLH
NA,NA,10,TRBV2,ASSGSEREQY
NA,TRBD2,14,TRBV28,ASSSSLAEHYNEQF
NA,NA,11,TRBV29-1,SVEDLQGLEQF
once,NA,10,TRBV9,ASSVAVGELF
NA,NA,11,TRBV6-5,ASLGAGAQPQH
NA,TRBD1,13,TRBV5-1,ASSLSGQSSYEQY
NA,TRBD1,16,TRBV4-3,ASSQVTRTGGFTDTQY
NA,TRBD1,16,TRBV7-8,ASSSNPSTGVGIYEQY
NA,NA,11,TRBV5-6,ASSYGTGYEQY
few,NA,15,TRBV5-3,ARSSPDSLSNTGELF
NA,NA,9,TRBV28,ASSFGHEQF
few,NA,16,TRBV27,ASSQMGVGGNSYNEQF
NA,NA,11,TRBV28,ASTRSLYNEQF
few,NA,11,TRBV6-5,ASRAYGSTEAF
NA,NA,11,TRBV3-1/TRBV3-2,ASSQLAKNIQY
NA,NA,12,TRBV19,ASGVTYSNQPQH
NA,NA,13,TRBV6-6,ASSLKGQLNTEAF
NA,NA,11,TRBV20-1,SASSQAFLEQY
NA,NA,15,TRBV5-1,ASSSKEFGTYTDTQY
NA,TRBD1,15,TRBV6-1,ASSVYGGQGAGSPLH
NA,NA,13,TRBV27,ASSISVAGANVLT
NA,NA,10,TRBV7-2,ASSLGKDTQY
NA,TRBD1,12,TRBV15,ATSRGQGTDTQY
NA,NA,12,TRBV7-8,ASSLGTSHNEQF
NA,NA,10,TRBV3-1/TRBV3-2,ASSQAGSEAF
NA,NA,14,TRBV4-1,ASSQPGTRGKETQY
few,TRBD2,12,TRBV7-2,ASREAGVGNEQY
NA,NA,12,TRBV11-2,ASSLTGNLGEQY
NA,NA,8,TRBV20-1,SAAAGEQF
NA,TRBD1,11,TRBV7-2,ASSSQGSETQY
once,TRBD1,12,TRBV6-2/TRBV6-3,ASSDGQGADTQY
NA,NA,12,TRBV19,ASTASGEFSEQF
few,NA,14,TRBV5-8,ASSGNRRQSYNEQF
NA,NA,10,TRBV20-1,SASRRNTEAF
NA,TRBD2,15,TRBV3-1/TRBV3-2,ASSYELAGGSYNEQF
NA,NA,11,TRBV28,ASRTSKAYEQY
NA,NA,13,TRBV11-2,ASSLSAGNHYEQY
NA,TRBD1,14,TRBV6-6,ASRGQKGASDQPQH
NA,NA,14,TRBV28,ASSSPGTPTAYEQY
NA,TRBD1,8,TRBV7-2,ASSSTGTD
NA,TRBD2,13,TRBV11-2,ASSLGTSVSYEQY
NA,TRBD2,16,TRBV28,ASSSRREVFSGANVLT
NA,NA,13,TRBV7-8,ASSSQTQGGTEAF
NA,TRBD1,12,TRBV27,ASKSGTGSYEQY
NA,TRBD1,13,TRBV19,ASSLGTGILYGYT
once,TRBD1,13,TRBV7-9,ASSLDGQGAGTQY
few,TRBD1,14,TRBV24-1,ATSEAGQGAYNEQF
NA,TRBD1,11,TRBV5-1,ASSLSTGAEAF
NA,NA,12,TRBV7-2,ASSLGADYNEQF
NA,TRBD2,20,TRBV10-1,ASSESSSGLAGGFTFTDTQY
NA,NA,12,TRBV16,ASSQLPVNTEAF
NA,TRBD1,14,TRBV11-3,ASSLVDGQGSHEQY
NA,TRBD1,11,TRBV18,ASSRGTDGELF
NA,TRBD1,13,TRBV29-1,SAWTGLEPNYGYT
NA,NA,13,TRBV2,ASSNQGQPNEKLF
few,NA,14,TRBV18,ASSPGAGAAGTEAF